This T cell receptor (beta chain) was sequenced during a study of T cell responses to AZD1222 COVID-19 vaccine. Worth noting for this clone: Its cognate antigen is unknown.

Findings and caveats of the study: Close to half of spike-specific TCRs reportedly recognize unmutated variant regions.

Only in-frame clones appear in the TCRdb table, and some are missing; sequencing was by immunoSEQ multiplex PCR. The sample lists 95,000 to 130,000 clones, 88% occurring once. The CDR3 extends over 15 amino acids. V shed 5 bases and J 5 bases; nucleotides not matched to a gene: 8. Germline V gene data show CDR1 as MDHEN and CDR2 as SYDVKM. The TCR sequence derives from an adult in good health. This sequence joins TRBV28 and TRBJ2-2; TRBD1 matches 7 bases. The input for sequencing was peripheral blood, taken on day 0 of AZD1222 vaccination. The CDR3 bases are TGTGCCAGCAGTCCCGGGACAGCATGGACCGGGGAGCTGTTTTTT. Protein: CASSPGTAWTGELFF.